This T cell receptor (beta chain) was identified in a study of T cells in Graves' hyperthyroidism and ophthalmopathy. Findings and limits, study-wide: A model of 13 V-J features distinguished ophthalmopathy from stable hyperthyroidism. The model made its ophthalmopathy prediction, and onset followed a median approximately six months later.

Amplification of TCR beta CDR3 regions used RNA as the template. A first-round RT-PCR of the TCR CDR3 used the HTBI primer set. TCRdb itself ran the multiplex PCR reads through MiXCR, one entry per CDR3 protein. In the table there are 700,000 or so distinct CDR3 sequences, roughly 14% of which are singletons. This CDR3 contains 16 residues. Per germline, CDR1 DFQATT and CDR2 SNEGSKA (reference sequence). V lost 0 bases and J lost 0, with 14 bases in between. This clonotype has at least ten counts. Its antigen remains unidentified. The chain recombines TRBV20-1 with TRBJ2-5; D is undetermined. Sequencing was performed on blood. This TCR derives from a woman between 45 and 60 years old with Graves' ophthalmopathy. The CDR3 sequence: CSARDIAAGYQETQYF. Written as DNA, the CDR3 is TGCAGTGCTAGAGATATTGCGGCCGGGTACCAAGAGACCCAGTACTTC.